The clone carrying this T cell receptor (beta chain) was picked up a small number of times. This specimen comes from a study of blood T cells in healthy people across ages. Per the germline V gene, CDR1 is MNHNY and CDR2 is SVGAGI (reference sequence). CDR3 length: 15 residues. Trimming took 6 bases from V and 4 from J, leaving 19 bases between them. Combining a sample-barcoded 5' primer with a J-beta primer mix, a second PCR ran for roughly 7 to 12 cycles. Via MiXCR, TCRdb re-called the 5' RACE reads, giving one row per CDR3 protein. This sample carries about 580,000 distinct CDR3 sequences, around half of them seen once, and the ten largest clones take 20% to 25%.

The sequence was collected from an elderly man in good health. The chain employs TRBV6-6 and TRBJ2-7; D is possibly TRBD2 (5 bases). Sequencing was performed on blood. Here the CDR3 DNA reads TGTGCCAGCAGACCTACGGGAATTGTAGTTTACGAGCAGTACTTC. This codes for CASRPTGIVVYEQYF.